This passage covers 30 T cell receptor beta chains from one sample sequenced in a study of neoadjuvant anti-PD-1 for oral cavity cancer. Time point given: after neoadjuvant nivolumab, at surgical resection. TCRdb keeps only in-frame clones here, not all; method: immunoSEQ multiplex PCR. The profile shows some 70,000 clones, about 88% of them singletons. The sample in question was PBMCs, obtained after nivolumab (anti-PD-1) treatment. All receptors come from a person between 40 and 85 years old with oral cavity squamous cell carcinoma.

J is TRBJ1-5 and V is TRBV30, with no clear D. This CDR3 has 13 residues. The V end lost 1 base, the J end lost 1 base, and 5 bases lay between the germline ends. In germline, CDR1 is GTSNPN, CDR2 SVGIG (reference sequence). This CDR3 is CAWSDTSNQPQHF. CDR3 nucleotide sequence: TGTGCCTGGAGTGACACGAGCAATCAGCCCCAGCATTTT.

CDR3 coding DNA: TGTGCCAGCAGCTTGGAACCCGTCGAGCAGTACTTC. This gives the protein CASSLEPVEQYF. The chain carries TRBV5-4 and TRBJ2-7, with D uncertain. Trimming pared 0 bases from V and 6 bases from J, leaving 7 bases between. The CDR3 length is 12 residues. The V gene's germline CDR1 is SGHNT and CDR2 YYREEE (reference sequence).

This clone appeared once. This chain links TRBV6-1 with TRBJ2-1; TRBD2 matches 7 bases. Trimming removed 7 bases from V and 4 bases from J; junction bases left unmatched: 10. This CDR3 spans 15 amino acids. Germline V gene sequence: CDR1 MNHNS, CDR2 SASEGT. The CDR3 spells CASTGDAAGYNEQFF. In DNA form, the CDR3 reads TGTGCCAGCACCGGGGATGCAGCGGGATACAATGAGCAGTTCTTC.

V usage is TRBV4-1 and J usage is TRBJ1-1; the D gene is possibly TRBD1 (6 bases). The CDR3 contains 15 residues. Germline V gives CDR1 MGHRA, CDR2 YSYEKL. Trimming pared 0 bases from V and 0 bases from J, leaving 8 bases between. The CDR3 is CASSQDGQLNTEAFF. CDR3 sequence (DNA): TGCGCCAGCAGCCAAGATGGACAGTTGAACACTGAAGCTTTCTTT.

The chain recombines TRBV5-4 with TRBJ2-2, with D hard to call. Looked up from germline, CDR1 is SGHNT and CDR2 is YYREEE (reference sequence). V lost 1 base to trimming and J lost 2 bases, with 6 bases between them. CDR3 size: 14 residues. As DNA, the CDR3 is TGTGCCAGCAGCTTGCCAGCCAACACCGGGGAGCTGTTTTTT. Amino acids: CASSLPANTGELFF.

CDR3 bases: TGTGCCTGGAGCCGGGGAGCGGCCGTCGGTCAGCCCCAGCATTTT. It yields the protein CAWSRGAAVGQPQHF. The chain recombines TRBV30 with TRBJ1-5; D is ambiguous. Germline loops: CDR1 GTSNPN, CDR2 SVGIG (reference sequence). This CDR3 has 15 residues. Trimming left V 3 bases short and J 6 bases short, with 18 bases between.

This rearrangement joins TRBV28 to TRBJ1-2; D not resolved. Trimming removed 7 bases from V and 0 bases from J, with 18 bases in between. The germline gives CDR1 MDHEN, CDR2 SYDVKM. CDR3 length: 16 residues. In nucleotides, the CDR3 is TGTGCCAGCACCTTGGGGAGCTTGGGCTCTAACTATGGCTACACCTTC. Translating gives CASTLGSLGSNYGYTF.

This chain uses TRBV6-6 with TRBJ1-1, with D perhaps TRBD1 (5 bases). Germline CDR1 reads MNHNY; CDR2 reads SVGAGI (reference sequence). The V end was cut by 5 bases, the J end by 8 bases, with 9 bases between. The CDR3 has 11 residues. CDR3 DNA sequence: TGTGCCAGCAGTCGACAGCCAGAAGCTTTCTTT. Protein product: CASSRQPEAFF.

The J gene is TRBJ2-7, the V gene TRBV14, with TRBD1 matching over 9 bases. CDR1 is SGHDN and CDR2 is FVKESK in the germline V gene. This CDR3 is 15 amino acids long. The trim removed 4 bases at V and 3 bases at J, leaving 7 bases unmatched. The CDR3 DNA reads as TGTGCCAGCAGCCGACCGGGACAGGGATACTACGAGCAGTACTTC. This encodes CASSRPGQGYYEQYF.

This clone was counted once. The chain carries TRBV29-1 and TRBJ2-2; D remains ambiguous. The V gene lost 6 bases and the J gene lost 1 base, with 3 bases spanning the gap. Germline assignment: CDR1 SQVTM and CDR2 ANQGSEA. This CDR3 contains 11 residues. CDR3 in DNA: TGCAGCGTGGAGAACACCGGGGAGCTGTTTTTT. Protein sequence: CSVENTGELFF.

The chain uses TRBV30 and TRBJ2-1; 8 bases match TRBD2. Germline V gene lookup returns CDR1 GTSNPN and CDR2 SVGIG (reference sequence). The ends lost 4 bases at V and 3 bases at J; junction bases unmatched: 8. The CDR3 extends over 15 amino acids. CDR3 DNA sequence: TGTGCCTGGACCCAAAGGAGCGGGGGCTACAATGAGCAGTTCTTC. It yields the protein CAWTQRSGGYNEQFF.

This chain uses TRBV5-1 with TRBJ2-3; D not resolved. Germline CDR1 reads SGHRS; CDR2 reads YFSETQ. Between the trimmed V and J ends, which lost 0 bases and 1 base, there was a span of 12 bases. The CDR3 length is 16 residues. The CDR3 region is CASSLVVTTGTDTQYF. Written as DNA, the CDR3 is TGCGCCAGCAGCTTGGTTGTGACGACCGGCACAGATACGCAGTATTTT.

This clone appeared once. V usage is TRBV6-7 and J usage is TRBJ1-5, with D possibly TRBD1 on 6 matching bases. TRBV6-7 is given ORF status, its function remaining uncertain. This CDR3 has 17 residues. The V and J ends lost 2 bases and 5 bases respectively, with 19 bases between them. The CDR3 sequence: CASSYLGTKGVDQPQHF. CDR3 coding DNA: TGTGCCAGCAGTTACCTAGGGACAAAAGGGGTGGATCAGCCCCAGCATTTT.

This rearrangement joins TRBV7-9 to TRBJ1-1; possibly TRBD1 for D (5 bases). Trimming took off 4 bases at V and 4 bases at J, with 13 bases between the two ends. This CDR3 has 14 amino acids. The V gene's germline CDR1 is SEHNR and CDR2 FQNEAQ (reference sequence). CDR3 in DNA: TGTGCCAGCAGCTACCAGGGTAAGAGCACTGAAGCTTTCTTT. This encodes CASSYQGKSTEAFF. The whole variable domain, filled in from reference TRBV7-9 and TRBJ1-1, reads DTGVSQNPRHKITKRGQNVTFRCDPISEHNRLYWYRQTLGQGPEFLTYFQNEAQLEKSRLLSDRFSAERPKGSFSTLEIQRTEQGDSAMYLCASSYQGKSTEAFFGQGTRLTVV.

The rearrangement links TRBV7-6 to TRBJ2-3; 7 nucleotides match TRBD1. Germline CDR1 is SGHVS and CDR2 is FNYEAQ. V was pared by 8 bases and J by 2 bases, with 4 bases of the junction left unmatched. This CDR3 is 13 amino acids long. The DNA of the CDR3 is TGTGCCAGCGGGACAGTTTACACAGATACGCAGTATTTT. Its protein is CASGTVYTDTQYF.

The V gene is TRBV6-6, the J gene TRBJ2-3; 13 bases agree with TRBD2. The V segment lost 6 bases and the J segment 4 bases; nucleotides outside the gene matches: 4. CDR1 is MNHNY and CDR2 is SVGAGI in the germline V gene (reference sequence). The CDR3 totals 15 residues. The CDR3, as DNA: TGTGCCAGCAGGAGACTAGCGGGAGGCCCAGATACGCAGTATTTT. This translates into CASRRLAGGPDTQYF.

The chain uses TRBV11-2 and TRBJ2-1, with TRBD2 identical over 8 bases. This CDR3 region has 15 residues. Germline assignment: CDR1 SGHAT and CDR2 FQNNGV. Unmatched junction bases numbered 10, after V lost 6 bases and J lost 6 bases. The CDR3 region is CASSSWTSPVNEQFF. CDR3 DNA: TGTGCCAGCAGTTCTTGGACTAGCCCTGTCAATGAGCAGTTCTTC.

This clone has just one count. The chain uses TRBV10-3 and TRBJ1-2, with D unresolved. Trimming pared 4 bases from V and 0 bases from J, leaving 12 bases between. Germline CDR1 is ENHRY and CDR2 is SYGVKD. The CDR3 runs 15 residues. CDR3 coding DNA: TGTGCCATCAGTGTTGATAGCGGGACTAACTATGGCTACACCTTC. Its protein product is CAISVDSGTNYGYTF.

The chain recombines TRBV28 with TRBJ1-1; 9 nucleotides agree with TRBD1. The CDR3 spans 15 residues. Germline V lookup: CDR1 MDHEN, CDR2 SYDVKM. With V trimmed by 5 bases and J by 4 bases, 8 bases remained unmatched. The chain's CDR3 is CASSLRDRVGTEAFF. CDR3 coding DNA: TGTGCCAGCAGTCTCCGGGACAGGGTGGGCACTGAAGCTTTCTTT.

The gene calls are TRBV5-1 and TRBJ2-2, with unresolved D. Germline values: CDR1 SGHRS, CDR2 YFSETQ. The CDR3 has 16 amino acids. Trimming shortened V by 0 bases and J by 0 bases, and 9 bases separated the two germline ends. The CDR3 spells CASSLAGSPNTGELFF. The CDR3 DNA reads TGCGCCAGCAGCTTGGCGGGCTCCCCGAACACCGGGGAGCTGTTTTTT.

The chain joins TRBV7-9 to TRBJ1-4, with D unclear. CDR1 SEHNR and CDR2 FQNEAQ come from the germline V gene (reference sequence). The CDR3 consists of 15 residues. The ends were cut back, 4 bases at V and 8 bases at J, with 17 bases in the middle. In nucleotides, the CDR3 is TGTGCCAGCAGCTCCATTTTAACCACAGTGGAAAAACTGTTTTTT. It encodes CASSSILTTVEKLFF.

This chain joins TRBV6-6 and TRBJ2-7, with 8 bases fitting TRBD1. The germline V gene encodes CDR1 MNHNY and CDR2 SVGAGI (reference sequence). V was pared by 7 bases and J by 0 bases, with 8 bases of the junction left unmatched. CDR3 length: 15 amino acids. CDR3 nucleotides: TGTGCCAGCACCGACCCCGGGACAGGCTCCTACGAGCAGTACTTC. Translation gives CASTDPGTGSYEQYF.

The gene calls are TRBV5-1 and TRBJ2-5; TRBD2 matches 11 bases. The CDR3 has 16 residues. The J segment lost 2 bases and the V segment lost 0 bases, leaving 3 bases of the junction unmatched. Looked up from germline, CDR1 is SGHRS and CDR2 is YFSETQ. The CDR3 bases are TGCGCCAGCAGCTTGGGGCTAGCGGGAGGTCAAGAGACCCAGTACTTC. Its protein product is CASSLGLAGGQETQYF.

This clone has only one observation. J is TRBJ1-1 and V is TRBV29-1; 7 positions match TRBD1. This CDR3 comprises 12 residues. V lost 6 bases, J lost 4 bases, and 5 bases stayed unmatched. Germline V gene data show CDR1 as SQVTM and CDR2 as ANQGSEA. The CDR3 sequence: CSVRGLSTEAFF. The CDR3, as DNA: TGCAGCGTCAGGGGGTTGTCCACTGAAGCTTTCTTT.

CDR3 loop: CASSYFSGVSYNEQFF. Here the CDR3 DNA reads TGTGCCAGCAGTTACTTTAGCGGGGTTTCCTACAATGAGCAGTTCTTC. The chain uses TRBV28 and TRBJ2-1; 8 bases fit TRBD2. Germline CDR1 is MDHEN and CDR2 is SYDVKM. V was clipped by 4 bases and J by 1 base; unmatched bases: 6. The CDR3 consists of 16 residues.

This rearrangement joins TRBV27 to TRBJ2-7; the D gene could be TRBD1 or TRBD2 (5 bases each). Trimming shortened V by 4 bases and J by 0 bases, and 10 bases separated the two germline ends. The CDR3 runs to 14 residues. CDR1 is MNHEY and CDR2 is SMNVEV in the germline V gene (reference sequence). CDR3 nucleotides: TGTGCCAGCAGTTCTCCTGGGGGCTCCTACGAGCAGTACTTC. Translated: CASSSPGGSYEQYF.

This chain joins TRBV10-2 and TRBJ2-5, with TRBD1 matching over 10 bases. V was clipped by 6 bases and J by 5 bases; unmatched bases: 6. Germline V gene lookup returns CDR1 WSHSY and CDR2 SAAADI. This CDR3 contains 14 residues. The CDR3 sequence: CASRGDRGRETQYF. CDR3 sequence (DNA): TGCGCCAGCAGGGGGGACAGGGGAAGGGAGACCCAGTACTTC.

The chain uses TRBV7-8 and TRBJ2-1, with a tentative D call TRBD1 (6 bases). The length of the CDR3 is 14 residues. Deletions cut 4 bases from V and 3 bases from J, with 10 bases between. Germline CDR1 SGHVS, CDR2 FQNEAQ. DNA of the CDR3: TGTGCCAGCAGCTACAGGGAAGGCTACAATGAGCAGTTCTTC. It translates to CASSYREGYNEQFF.

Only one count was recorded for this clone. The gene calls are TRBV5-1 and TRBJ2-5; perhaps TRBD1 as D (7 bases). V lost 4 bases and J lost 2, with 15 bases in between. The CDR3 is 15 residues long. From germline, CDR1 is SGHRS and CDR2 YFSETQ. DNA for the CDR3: TGCGCCAGCAGCCAGGGGGGCCTAGCGCAAGAGACCCAGTACTTC. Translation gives CASSQGGLAQETQYF.

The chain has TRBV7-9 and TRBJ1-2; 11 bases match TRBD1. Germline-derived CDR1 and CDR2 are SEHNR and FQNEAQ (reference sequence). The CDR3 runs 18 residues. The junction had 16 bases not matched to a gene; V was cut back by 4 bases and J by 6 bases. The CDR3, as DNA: TGTGCCAGCAGCTCCTACCTTTCCCGGGACAGGGGGATGGATGGCTACACCTTC. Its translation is CASSSYLSRDRGMDGYTF.